The source of this T cell receptor (beta chain) is a study of CD8 T cells in Susac syndrome (dated by TCRdb to the late 2010s). With regard to the full study: The study used repertoire sequencing to test whether antigen drove CD8+ T cell activation and differentiation in Susac syndrome. On the study overall, not on this receptor specifically: The study acknowledged that relatively few individuals were included in the TCR sequencing and HLA analysis.

Peripheral blood CD8+ and CD4+ T cells from healthy donors, Susac syndrome patients and multiple sclerosis patients were profiled by high-throughput TCR beta sequencing. Treatment-naive patients with stable or active relapsing-remitting disease fulfilling revised McDonald criteria were used as multiple sclerosis controls. CD8+ TEMRA cells were enriched by FACS, while bulk CD8+ and CD4+ T cells were purified by magnetic negative isolation. Blood was collected in EDTA tubes and processed within 24 hours, with PBMCs isolated through density gradient centrifugation. PBMCs intended for TCR sequencing were cryopreserved in liquid nitrogen and thawed later in a water bath at 37 degrees C. Purity of sorted or isolated CD4+, CD8+ and CD8+ TEMRA cells was at least 90%. As to this clonotype: It lacks a known antigen. The input lacks base qualities; no much larger clone sits a single base away.

As encoded in the germline V gene, CDR1 is SGHTA while CDR2 is FQGTGA. V is shortened by 3 bases, J by 5 bases, and the region joining them spans 7 bases. The CDR3 has 12 amino acids, counting the end cysteine and phenylalanine. Of all the DNA, just the CDR3 is kept, 36 bases in frame from base 1. RNA was extracted with the RNeasy kit and 0.5 to 1 ug was reverse transcribed using random hexamers. The immunoSEQ multiplex PCR assay, covering 54 Vbeta and 13 Jbeta segments, was used to amplify TCR beta CDR3 regions. PCR amplification bias was corrected using a synthetic template baseline for primer optimization and computational correction. The authors processed their data as follows. Only productive sequences were kept, with reads annotated to V, D and J genes according to IMGT and analyzed in immunoSEQ Analyzer. Clonality was computed as one minus Shannon entropy normalized by log2 of the number of productive unique sequences. Public and private clones were assessed among the 100 most prevalent clones of each patient and control. Susac-specific clones were defined as absent from healthy and MS cohorts, about 1,100 published viral clones and other ImmuneACCESS disease sequences. TCRdb passed the public sequencing reads through fastp at Q25 and MiXCR, retaining productive beta sequences. All rows with the same CDR3 protein become a single entry with the most common DNA and genes. The V and J calls come from TCRdb's annotation, not from the publication. The table for this sample lists some 110,000 distinct CDR3 sequences; approximately 93% of them were counted only once. The top ten clones comprise roughly 0.094% of the sample.

This receptor was identified in a human donor with multiple sclerosis. Specimen: CD4+ T cells from PBMCs. The receptor chain draws on TRBV7-3 and TRBJ2-5, with no confidently assigned D gene. The CDR3 protein sequence reads: CASSFPGETQYF. The nucleotides are TGTGCCAGCAGCTTCCCCGGCGAGACCCAGTACTTC.